A selection of T cell receptor beta chains follows, all from one sample in a study of blood T cells in healthy people across ages. From the 5' RACE reads, TCRdb called clonotypes with MiXCR, one entry per CDR3 protein. The table has some 890,000 distinct CDR3 sequences, almost 30% seen once. The sample was also linked to a second study, of T cells of mothers and their children.

Sequenced sample: blood. The receptors derive from a woman between 40 and 50 years old in good health. CDR3s include the opening cysteine and the closing phenylalanine or tryptophan. A clone size is listed for some rows: how often the clone was seen (once, few, many), or a class if it is expanded.

CDR3: CASSLSRGLGSSNQPQHF
V: TRBV28
size: .
J: TRBJ1-5

CDR3: CASSSSRSGNKETQYF
V: TRBV6-6
size: .
J: TRBJ2-5

CDR3: CAWSELRDRGYGYTF
V: TRBV30
size: many
J: TRBJ1-2

CDR3: CSARDQSGANVLTF
V: TRBV20-1
size: many
J: TRBJ2-6

CDR3: CASSLYGRGGPIQYF
V: TRBV5-4
size: .
J: TRBJ2-4

CDR3: CASSLDGDPRETQYF
V: TRBV5-5
size: .
J: .

CDR3: CASSLTGNTQYF
V: TRBV12-3/TRBV12-4
size: few
J: TRBJ2-3

CDR3: CASSPTRLQYF
V: TRBV3-1
size: .
J: TRBJ2-5

CDR3: CSARGQYQETQYF
V: TRBV20-1
size: many
J: TRBJ2-5

CDR3: CASSEFGDTQYF
V: TRBV6-1
size: few
J: TRBJ2-3

CDR3: CASGFGAGGYTF
V: TRBV6-2/TRBV6-3
size: few
J: TRBJ1-2

CDR3: CSVEPGADTQYF
V: TRBV29-1
size: many
J: TRBJ2-3

CDR3: CASSVGFRGRGYNEQFF
V: TRBV9
size: .
J: TRBJ2-1

CDR3: CASSLAGGKTEAFF
V: TRBV7-6
size: .
J: TRBJ1-1

CDR3: CAWSGQTFIYF
V: TRBV30
size: .
J: TRBJ1-3

CDR3: CAISESGGAGEQYF
V: TRBV10-3
size: few
J: TRBJ2-7